The clone carrying this TCR beta chain was picked up a small number of times. The data originate from a study of blood T cell repertoires in COVID-19. As for the study in general: The study drew acute and convalescent COVID-19 samples from the United States, Italy and Spain.

Patients in Seattle were enrolled during active infection, then followed longitudinally. CDR1 is SQVTM and CDR2 is ANQGSEA in the germline V gene. CDR3 length: 13 amino acids. J gave up 10 bases and V 8 bases, and 12 bases lay outside the gene matches. Per the study methods: Researchers report that nucleated cell counts were estimated from reference gene primer amplification. Profiled with immunoSEQ multiplex PCR; TCRdb holds only in-frame clones, not every one. The V and J calls and clone size are taken from that table; D and trimming were inferred from the DNA. The sample contains over 60,000 clones, approximately 80% of which appear only once.

Sequencing was performed on peripheral blood. The chain joins TRBV29-1 to TRBJ2-1, with TRBD2 matching over 9 bases. This receptor was obtained from a man aged 55-75 years with COVID-19, enrolled during active disease. Written as DNA, the CDR3 is TGCAGCTCCCCCGGTGCGGGAGGGGGAGAGCAGTTCTTC. Protein: CSSPGAGGGEQFF.